These 28 T cell receptor beta chains were all obtained from the same sample, sequenced in a study of T cells after yellow fever vaccination. TCRdb reanalysed the 5' RACE reads using MiXCR and keeps one entry per CDR3 protein. In the table there are nearly 300,000 distinct CDR3 sequences, under 9% of which are singletons. Here the sequenced sample was CD4+ T cells sorted from PBMCs, taken 5 days after the yellow fever booster vaccination. These receptors were taken from a man aged 18 to 29 who received the YFV17D yellow fever vaccine.

The chain combines TRBV7-9 with TRBJ2-7, with D uncertain. CDR1 and CDR2 from the germline V gene are SEHNR and FQNEAQ (reference sequence). This CDR3 spans 13 amino acids. The V end was cut by 3 bases, the J end by 0 bases, with 6 bases between. CDR3 residues: CASSFLTSYEQYV. DNA for the CDR3: TGTGCCAGCAGCTTTCTCACCTCCTACGAGCAGTACGTC.

The chain has TRBV29-1 and TRBJ2-5; TRBD2 matches at 7 bases. V lost 1 base to trimming and J lost 2 bases; unmatched junction nucleotides: 4. The CDR3 has 14 residues. Germline CDR1 is SQVTM and CDR2 is ANQGSEA. In nucleotides, the CDR3 is TGCAGCGTTGAAGGGGGGGGGTTACAAGAGACCCAGTACTTC. It encodes CSVEGGGLQETQYF.

About this clonotype itself: One end of the junction does not line up with germline, which may come from a read error. V gene TRBV6-6 combines with J gene TRBJ2-5, with 9 bases aligning to TRBD2. The CDR3 is 15 amino acids. Looked up from germline, CDR1 is MNHNY and CDR2 is SVGAGI (reference sequence). Here the CDR3 reads CASSYSGGGVETQCF. CDR3 sequence (DNA): TGTGCCAGCAGTTACTCCGGCGGGGGGGTGGAGACCCAGTGCTTC.

This rearrangement joins TRBV18 to TRBJ1-2; D gene unclear. Trimming removed 2 bases from V and 3 bases from J, with 10 bases in between. In germline, CDR1 is KGHSH, CDR2 LQKENI. The CDR3 has 14 residues. CDR3 nucleotide sequence: TGTGCCAGCTCACCAGCCGGCGCGGACTATGGCTACACCTTC. This encodes CASSPAGADYGYTF.

V usage is TRBV7-2 and J usage is TRBJ1-2, with 10 bases that match TRBD1. The V segment lost 2 bases and the J segment 6 bases; nucleotides outside the gene matches: 3. Germline loops: CDR1 SGHTA, CDR2 FQGNSA. The CDR3 has 14 amino acids. The DNA of the CDR3 is TGTGCCAGCAGCTTATTGGACAGGGGGGATGGCTACACCTTC. As protein: CASSLLDRGDGYTF.

This clonotype was picked up many times. The chain is built from TRBV6-6 and TRBJ2-5, with D unresolved. This CDR3 has 11 residues. CDR1 is MNHNY, CDR2 SVGAGI, per germline (reference sequence). The V and J ends lost 6 bases and 5 bases respectively, with 7 bases between them. CDR3 sequence (DNA): TGTGCCAGCAGGAAAGGGGAGACCCAGTACTTC. It yields the protein CASRKGETQYF.

The chain joins TRBV5-1 to TRBJ1-3; D may be TRBD1 (5 bases). Between the trimmed V and J ends, which lost 3 bases and 1 base, there was a span of 11 bases. CDR1 SGHRS and CDR2 YFSETQ come from the germline V gene. This CDR3 is built from 15 residues. The CDR3 sequence: CASSSGVRSGNTIYF. DNA for the CDR3: TGCGCCAGCAGCTCGGGGGTGAGATCTGGAAACACCATATATTTT.

The chain has TRBV6-5 and TRBJ2-7; D may be TRBD1 or TRBD2 (5 bases each). The germline V and J ends were trimmed by 2 bases and 7 bases, with 12 bases remaining between them. This CDR3 contains 13 residues. Looked up from germline, CDR1 is MNHEY and CDR2 is SVGAGI. CDR3 nucleotides: TGTGCCAGCAGTTACAATGGGGGTTCGGAGCAGTACTTC. It translates to CASSYNGGSEQYF.

This clonotype has just a few counts. V usage is TRBV5-1 and J usage is TRBJ2-2; 7 bases match TRBD1. V shed 0 bases, J shed 4 bases, and the junction held 3 bases outside the gene matches. Germline assignment: CDR1 SGHRS and CDR2 YFSETQ. The CDR3 length is 15 residues. The CDR3 nucleotides read TGCGCCAGCAGCTTGGGGGACAGCCTCACCGGGGAGCTGTTTTTT. It translates to CASSLGDSLTGELFF.

This clonotype was seen a handful of times. The chain is built from TRBV12-3 or TRBV12-4 and TRBJ2-3; D is unclear. The CDR3 length is 16 residues. V was trimmed by 5 bases and J by 0 bases, leaving 15 bases between them. This chain's CDR3 is CASSQGAQLSTDTQYF. The CDR3 nucleotides are TGTGCCAGCAGTCAAGGAGCCCAACTGAGCACAGATACGCAGTATTTT.

This CDR3 is CASSLMGTVNTGELFF. CDR3 DNA: TGTGCCAGCAGCTTAATGGGGACAGTTAACACCGGGGAGCTGTTTTTT. This chain links TRBV7-6 with TRBJ2-2, with TRBD1 identical over 7 bases. The CDR3 contains 16 residues. CDR1 is SGHVS and CDR2 is FNYEAQ in the germline V gene. V was pared by 2 bases and J by 2 bases, with 5 bases of the junction left unmatched.

This clonotype was seen a handful of times. The rearrangement links TRBV5-4 to TRBJ2-7, with a tentative D call TRBD1 (6 bases). Germline-derived CDR1 and CDR2 are SGHNT and YYREEE (reference sequence). The germline V and J ends were trimmed by 0 bases and 1 base, with 11 bases remaining between them. CDR3 length: 15 residues. The CDR3 coding sequence is TGTGCCAGCAGCTTGGCAGGGGATAGGTCCTACGAGCAGTACTTC. Its translation: CASSLAGDRSYEQYF.

The table lists this clonotype with many counts. V usage is TRBV9 and J usage is TRBJ1-2; TRBD1 matches 8 bases. The germline CDR1 and CDR2 sequences are SGDLS and YYNGEE. The trim removed 3 bases at V and 6 bases at J, leaving 10 bases unmatched. CDR3 size: 15 residues. In DNA form, the CDR3 reads TGTGCCAGCAGCGGTGCGGGACAGGTTTGGGATGGCTACACCTTC. Its protein product is CASSGAGQVWDGYTF.

This clonotype was detected ten times or more. The chain is built from TRBV4-2 and TRBJ1-4, with a weak D call TRBD1 (5 bases). The V gene lost 2 bases and the J gene lost 8 bases, with 15 bases spanning the gap. CDR3 length: 15 residues. Germline loops: CDR1 LGHNA, CDR2 YNFKEQ. CDR3 coding DNA: TGTGCCAGCAGCCAAACGCCCATCCAGGGAGAAAAACTGTTTTTT. Encoded protein: CASSQTPIQGEKLFF.

The V and J genes are TRBV28 and TRBJ1-2; weak D call: TRBD1 (6 bases). CDR3 size: 14 residues. Deletions cut 2 bases from V and 3 bases from J, with 10 bases between. The germline V gene encodes CDR1 MDHEN and CDR2 SYDVKM. The CDR3 reads CASSLIGGHYGYTF. CDR3 coding DNA: TGTGCCAGCAGTTTAATCGGGGGGCACTATGGCTACACCTTC.

This clonotype turned up a few times. The rearrangement links TRBV5-1 to TRBJ1-6; D possibly corresponds to TRBD1 (5 bases). V was pared by 0 bases and J by 5 bases, with 9 bases between. CDR1 is SGHRS and CDR2 is YFSETQ in the germline V gene. CDR3 length equals 15 residues. The CDR3 region has the DNA TGCGCCAGCAGCTTGGAGCCAGGGCATAATTCACCCCTCCACTTT. Residues: CASSLEPGHNSPLHF.

This clonotype was counted ten times or more. The genes are TRBV1 and TRBJ2-5; TRBD2, the table's D call, lacks a check against the DNA. TRBV1 is recorded as a pseudogene. This CDR3 region has 16 residues. The CDR3 reads CTSSHAPREEWWTQYF. DNA of the CDR3: TGCACCAGCAGCCATGCTCCAAGGGAGGAATGGTGGACCCAGTACTTC.

This clonotype has just a few counts. This chain joins TRBV3-1 and TRBJ2-3; D call uncertain. The V end was cut by 3 bases, the J end by 5 bases, with 6 bases between. This CDR3 comprises 12 residues. The germline CDR1 and CDR2 sequences are LGHDT and YNNKEL (reference sequence). This CDR3 reads CASSQWIDTQYF. CDR3 nucleotide sequence: TGTGCCAGCAGCCAGTGGATAGATACGCAGTATTTT.

The chain uses TRBV7-6 and TRBJ2-7; 8 bases line up with TRBD1. CDR1 is SGHVS, CDR2 FNYEAQ, per germline. J was trimmed by 5 bases and V by 5 bases; bases with no gene match: 11. The CDR3 sequence is 15 residues long. The CDR3 bases are TGTGCCAGCAGCCCTAGTCCGGACAGGGTCCACGAGCAGTACTTC. It yields the protein CASSPSPDRVHEQYF.

The chain has TRBV18 and TRBJ2-1, with TRBD1 matching over 9 bases. CDR3 length equals 16 residues. The trim removed 4 bases at V and 7 bases at J, leaving 11 bases unmatched. The germline V gene has CDR1 KGHSH and CDR2 LQKENI. In DNA, the CDR3 is TGTGCCAGCTCACGACTAACAGGGGGCTTTTTTAATGAGCAGTTCTTC. Translated: CASSRLTGGFFNEQFF.

The sample holds a few counts of this clonotype. This chain joins TRBV7-8 and TRBJ1-6; D is undetermined. The V gene lost 5 bases and the J gene lost 10 bases, with 15 bases spanning the gap. The CDR3 sequence is 14 residues long. Germline lookup yields CDR1 SGHVS and CDR2 FQNEAQ. The DNA of the CDR3 is TGTGCCAGCAGCCCGGTTGTGGTTGGATCACCCCTCCACTTT. This sequence encodes CASSPVVVGSPLHF.

This clonotype was found many times. The chain combines TRBV28 with TRBJ2-1; D tentatively fits TRBD1 or TRBD2 (5 bases each). The CDR3 has 16 residues. Trimming removed 5 bases at V and 3 bases at J, with 17 bases between. Germline-derived CDR1 and CDR2 are MDHEN and SYDVKM. CDR3 sequence reads: CASSVPGTGYYNEQFF. As DNA, the CDR3 is TGTGCCAGCAGTGTTCCCGGGACGGGATACTACAATGAGCAGTTCTTC. Based on the CDR3 plus reference TRBV28 and TRBJ2-1, the full variable domain is DVKVTQSSRYLVKRTGEKVFLECVQDMDHENMFWYRQDPGLGLRLIYFSYDVKMKEKGDIPEGYSVSREKKERFSLILESASTNQTSMYLCASSVPGTGYYNEQFFGPGTRLTVL.

The CDR3 loop is CASSQDARTGELFF. CDR3 DNA: TGCGCCAGCAGCCAAGATGCCAGGACCGGGGAGCTGTTTTTT. V gene TRBV4-3 combines with J gene TRBJ2-2, with D unresolved. CDR1 is LGHNA and CDR2 is YSLEER in the germline V gene. The V gene lost 0 bases and the J gene lost 5 bases, with 7 bases spanning the gap. This CDR3 contains 14 residues.

This clonotype has a handful of counts. As DNA, the CDR3 is TGTGCCAGCAGCTTAGCCGACAGGCGGAGCTCCTATAATTCACCCCTCCACTTT. Its protein product is CASSLADRRSSYNSPLHF. The chain links TRBV7-6 to TRBJ1-6; D possibly corresponds to TRBD1 (6 bases). This CDR3 is built from 18 residues. Germline V gives CDR1 SGHVS, CDR2 FNYEAQ. Trimming pared 0 bases from V and 0 bases from J, leaving 12 bases between.

This clonotype occurred a few times. The chain recombines TRBV7-2 with TRBJ2-5; D gene unclear. The CDR3 contains 13 residues. Trimming removed 5 bases at V and 5 bases at J, with 12 bases between. Germline V gene lookup returns CDR1 SGHTA and CDR2 FQGNSA. The CDR3 nucleotides are TGTGCCAGCAGCCCGGACCCTGGGGAGACCCAGTACTTC. Protein product: CASSPDPGETQYF.

J is TRBJ1-2 and V is TRBV12-3 or TRBV12-4; perhaps TRBD1 as D (6 bases). The CDR3 has 12 residues. V gave up 4 bases and J gave up 5 bases, with 8 bases separating them. Written as DNA, the CDR3 is TGTGCCAGCAGTTGGACAGAATATGGCTACACCTTC. This encodes CASSWTEYGYTF.

V usage is TRBV18 and J usage is TRBJ1-1, with TRBD1 as a possible D gene (6 bases). The V end lost 2 bases, the J end lost 5 bases, and 15 bases lay between the germline ends. Germline V gene sequence: CDR1 KGHSH, CDR2 LQKENI. The CDR3 consists of 15 residues. CDR3 bases: TGTGCCAGCTCACCATTCGGCAGGGGAGGTACTGAAGCTTTCTTT. Encoded protein: CASSPFGRGGTEAFF. Full variable domain (remainder filled in from reference TRBV18 and TRBJ1-1): NAGVMQNPRHLVRRRGQEARLRCSPMKGHSHVYWYRQLPEEGLKFMVYLQKENIIDESGMPKERFSAEFPKEGPSILRIQQVVRGDSAAYFCASSPFGRGGTEAFFGQGTRLTVV.

CDR3 region: CAARVGRNTGELFF. The CDR3 nucleotides are TGTGCTGCAAGGGTCGGCAGGAACACCGGGGAGCTGTTTTTT. The chain couples TRBV6-5 to TRBJ2-2; D gene uncertain. Germline CDR1 and CDR2: MNHEY and SVGAGI. CDR3 length equals 14 residues.